The clone carrying this T cell receptor beta chain was found once. What it binds is unknown. The data belong to a study of T cell repertoires in cytomegalovirus infection. Study-wide background: TCR beta signatures that were public indicated CMV infection and matching HLA type. General observations from the study: Individuals carrying CMV plus the relevant HLA were identified by cumulative frequency of public TCR beta families. HLA-C-restricted CMV clonotypes gave the most frequent clonotype in two of eight donors.

TCRdb redid the calling of the reads with MiXCR, one entry per CDR3 protein. The data contain more than 500,000 distinct CDR3 sequences, about 15% of them singletons. This CDR3 comprises 15 residues. CDR1 is LGHDT, CDR2 YNNKEL, per germline (reference sequence). V was shortened by 0 bases and J by 4 bases, with 12 bases between the two germline ends. This receptor was identified in a human donor in good health (CMV status not recorded). Some clones in this sample may be carry-over from other donors' samples. Sequenced input: CD8+ T cells from PBMCs. The V call is TRBV3-1, the J call TRBJ1-2, with D unclear. CDR3 residues: CASSQDHRVSYGYTF. In nucleotides, the CDR3 is TGTGCCAGCAGCCAAGATCATCGGGTCTCCTATGGCTACACCTTC.